What follows describes a single T cell receptor (beta chain). These data originate in a study of blood T cell repertoires in COVID-19. The wider study: PBMCs, B-cell-depleted T cells, or T cells provided the cDNA or gDNA that made up the material.

Per the study methods: Reference gene primer amplification gave nucleated cell count estimates. Method: immunoSEQ multiplex PCR; TCRdb's copy keeps in-frame clones and lacks some. That table supplies the V and J calls and clone size; D and trimming were determined from the DNA. The data hold 99,000 or so clones, with roughly four fifths observed a single time. Germline-derived CDR1 and CDR2 are SEHNR and FQNEAQ (reference sequence). This CDR3 spans 14 amino acids. Trimming at V came to 4 bases and at J to 3 bases, leaving 4 bases not matched to a gene. The specimen was peripheral blood. This rearrangement joins TRBV7-9 to TRBJ2-7; the match to TRBD1 covers 9 bases. The origin of this receptor is an elderly woman with acute or convalescent COVID-19. The CDR3 DNA sequence: TGTGCCAGCAGCTCCGGACAGGGGAGCTACGAGCAGTACGTC. Its protein is CASSSGQGSYEQYV.